This is a list of T cell receptor beta chains from one sample in a study of blood T cell repertoires in COVID-19. TCRdb's table, derived via immunoSEQ multiplex PCR, lists solely in-frame clones and lacks some. Of about 670,000 clones listed, about 90% are singletons. Sequencing used peripheral blood. Receptors were obtained from a woman aged 18-29 years with acute or convalescent COVID-19. Both conserved end residues are part of each CDR3. The D gene is left open where the match is weak.

d_call: TRBD1
v_call: TRBV11-3
j_call: TRBJ2-7
cdr3_aa: CASSSPTAGTGVEEYF

d_call: .
v_call: TRBV6-2/TRBV6-3
j_call: TRBJ1-1
cdr3_aa: CASSYSRGDTEAFF

d_call: TRBD1
v_call: TRBV7-8
j_call: TRBJ2-7
cdr3_aa: CASTPGQAIYEQYF

d_call: .
v_call: TRBV6-4
j_call: TRBJ1-5
cdr3_aa: CASSDSSNQPQHF

d_call: TRBD1
v_call: TRBV4-3
j_call: TRBJ1-1
cdr3_aa: CASSQDIRDRGRGEAFF

d_call: TRBD2
v_call: TRBV7-3
j_call: TRBJ2-7
cdr3_aa: CASSLLGLAGAPYEQYF

d_call: .
v_call: TRBV7-2
j_call: TRBJ1-6
cdr3_aa: CASSLGGGLSPLHF

d_call: .
v_call: TRBV6-5
j_call: TRBJ1-2
cdr3_aa: CASSRTANYGYTF

d_call: TRBD1
v_call: TRBV18
j_call: TRBJ1-4
cdr3_aa: CASSRGQGGSEKLFF

d_call: .
v_call: TRBV27
j_call: TRBJ2-2
cdr3_aa: CASSPTGQSTGELFF

d_call: .
v_call: TRBV5-4
j_call: TRBJ1-1
cdr3_aa: CASRDPGRMNTEAFF

d_call: TRBD1
v_call: TRBV9
j_call: TRBJ1-4
cdr3_aa: CASSVEQGAGTANEKLFF

d_call: .
v_call: TRBV13
j_call: TRBJ1-2
cdr3_aa: CASSSGTYGYTF

d_call: .
v_call: TRBV4-1
j_call: TRBJ2-7
cdr3_aa: CASSQESQGLDEQYF

d_call: .
v_call: TRBV28
j_call: TRBJ2-4
cdr3_aa: CASSFGAGNLDIQYF

d_call: .
v_call: TRBV6-5
j_call: TRBJ1-5
cdr3_aa: CASIRRGGQPQHF

d_call: TRBD1
v_call: TRBV29-1
j_call: TRBJ2-7
cdr3_aa: CSVEPGGRAYEQYF

d_call: .
v_call: TRBV27
j_call: TRBJ1-2
cdr3_aa: CASSLESPLQLPWGYTF

d_call: TRBD1
v_call: TRBV6-5
j_call: TRBJ2-7
cdr3_aa: CASRPPGTGGHEQYF

d_call: .
v_call: TRBV20-1
j_call: TRBJ1-1
cdr3_aa: CSASGGYGPKSTEAFF

d_call: .
v_call: TRBV5-1
j_call: TRBJ1-2
cdr3_aa: CASSLDPGINYGYTF

d_call: .
v_call: TRBV9
j_call: TRBJ1-2
cdr3_aa: CASSQGPYGYTF

d_call: .
v_call: TRBV6-5
j_call: TRBJ1-2
cdr3_aa: CASTPTGLDGYTF

d_call: .
v_call: TRBV4-3
j_call: TRBJ1-5
cdr3_aa: CASSQVGADQPQHF

d_call: TRBD1
v_call: TRBV5-1
j_call: TRBJ2-7
cdr3_aa: CASSPRTGNHEQYF